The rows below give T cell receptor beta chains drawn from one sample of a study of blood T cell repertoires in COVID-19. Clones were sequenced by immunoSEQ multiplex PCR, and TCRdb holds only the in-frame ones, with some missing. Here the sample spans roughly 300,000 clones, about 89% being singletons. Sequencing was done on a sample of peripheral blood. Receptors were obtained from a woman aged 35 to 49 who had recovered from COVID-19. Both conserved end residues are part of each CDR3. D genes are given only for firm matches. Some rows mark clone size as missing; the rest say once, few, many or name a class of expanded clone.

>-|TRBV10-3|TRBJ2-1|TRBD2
CAISPLAGGPGEQFF
TGTGCCATCAGTCCACTAGCGGGGGGGCCCGGTGAGCAGTTCTTC
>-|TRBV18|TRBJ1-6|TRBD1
CASSPTGGGSPLHF
TGTGCCAGCTCACCGACAGGGGGAGGCTCACCCCTCCACTTT
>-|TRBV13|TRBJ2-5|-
CASSHTNGEPQYF
TGTGCCAGCAGCCATACCAACGGGGAGCCCCAGTACTTC
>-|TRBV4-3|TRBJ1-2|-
CASSQGRVGYGYTF
TGCGCCAGCAGCCAAGGGAGGGTGGGCTATGGCTACACCTTC
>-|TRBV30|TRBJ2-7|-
CAWNGDYEQYF
TGTGCCTGGAACGGGGACTACGAGCAGTACTTC
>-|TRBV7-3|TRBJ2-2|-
CASSPTGGGGAGGELFF
TGTGCCAGCAGCCCCACAGGAGGAGGGGGGGCTGGCGGGGAGCTGTTTTTT
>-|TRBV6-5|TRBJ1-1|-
CASSLVEDTEAFF
TGTGCCAGCAGCCTAGTAGAGGACACTGAAGCTTTCTTT
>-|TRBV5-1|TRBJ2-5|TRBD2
CASSLSGVNQETQYF
TGCGCCAGCAGCTTAAGCGGGGTTAATCAGGAGACCCAGTACTTC
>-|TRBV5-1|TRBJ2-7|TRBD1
CASSSGDRGLDEQYF
TGCGCCAGCAGCTCCGGGGACAGGGGGCTCGACGAGCAGTACTTC
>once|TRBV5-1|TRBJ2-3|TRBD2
CASSLRGTSGTRSTDTQYF
TGCGCCAGCAGCTTGAGAGGGACTAGCGGCACCCGTAGCACAGATACGCAGTATTTT
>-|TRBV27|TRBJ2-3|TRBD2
CASSLTPGPGGDTQYF
TGTGCCAGCAGTTTAACCCCGGGGCCGGGGGGAGATACGCAGTATTTT
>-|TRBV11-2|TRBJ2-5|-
CASSFPGLETQYF
TGTGCCAGCAGCTTTCCGGGGTTGGAGACCCAGTACTTC
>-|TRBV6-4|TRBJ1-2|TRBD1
CASSEKQGADIYGYTF
TGTGCCAGCAGTGAAAAACAGGGGGCTGATATCTATGGCTACACCTTC
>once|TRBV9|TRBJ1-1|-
CASSAFGGQNTEAFF
TGTGCCAGCAGCGCCTTTGGCGGGCAGAACACTGAAGCTTTCTTT
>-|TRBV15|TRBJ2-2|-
CATSTQEGTGELFF
TGTGCCACCAGCACTCAGGAGGGCACCGGGGAGCTGTTTTTT
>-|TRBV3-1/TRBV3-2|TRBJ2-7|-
CASSHSGLTYEQYF
TGTGCCAGCAGCCACTCTGGACTAACCTACGAGCAGTACTTC
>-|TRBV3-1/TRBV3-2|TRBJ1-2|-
CASSQGAGYGYTF
TGTGCCAGCAGCCAAGGGGCAGGGTATGGCTACACCTTC
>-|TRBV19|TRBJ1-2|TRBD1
CASSIDRARGRGRYGYTF
TGTGCCAGTAGTATTGACCGGGCCAGGGGGCGCGGGCGATATGGCTACACCTTC
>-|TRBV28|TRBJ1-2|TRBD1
CASSSGTGLGYTF
TGTGCCAGCAGTTCTGGGACAGGGCTTGGCTACACCTTC
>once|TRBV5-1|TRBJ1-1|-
CASSTGTHTEAFF
TGCGCCAGCAGCACCGGGACTCACACTGAAGCTTTCTTT
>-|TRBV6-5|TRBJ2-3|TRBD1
CASSYLTGTDTQYF
TGTGCCAGCAGTTACCTGACAGGGACAGATACGCAGTATTTT
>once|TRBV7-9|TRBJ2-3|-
CASSLPTVPSTSTDTQYF
TGTGCCAGCAGCTTGCCCACGGTCCCAAGTACTAGCACAGATACGCAGTATTTT
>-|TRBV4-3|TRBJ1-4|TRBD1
CAQQTGQPDEKLFF
TGCGCCCAGCAGACAGGGCAGCCGGATGAAAAACTGTTTTTT
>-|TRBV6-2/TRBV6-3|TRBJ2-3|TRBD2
CASSYDQRGVTDTQYF
TGTGCCAGCAGTTACGACCAGCGGGGAGTCACAGATACGCAGTATTTT
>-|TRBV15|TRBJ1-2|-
CATSRDLGHNYGYTF
TGTGCCACCAGCAGAGATTTGGGACATAACTATGGCTACACCTTC
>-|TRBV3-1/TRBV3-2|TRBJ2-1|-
CASSQGLWPEQFF
TGTGCCAGCAGCCAAGGGTTGTGGCCTGAGCAGTTCTTC
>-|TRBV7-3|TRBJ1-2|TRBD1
CASSLKGDRAVSGYTF
TGTGCCAGCAGCTTAAAGGGGGACAGGGCCGTAAGTGGCTACACCTTC
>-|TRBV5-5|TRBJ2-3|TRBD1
CASSHGPGTGATDTQYF
TGTGCCAGCAGCCATGGCCCCGGGACAGGGGCCACAGATACGCAGTATTTT
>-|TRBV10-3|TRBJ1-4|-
CAISESRASWEKLFF
TGTGCCATCAGTGAGTCGAGGGCGAGTTGGGAAAAACTGTTTTTT
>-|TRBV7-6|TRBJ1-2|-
CASSLEAGEDYGYTF
TGTGCCAGCAGCTTAGAGGCAGGGGAAGACTATGGCTACACCTTC
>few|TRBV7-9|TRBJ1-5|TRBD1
CASSLGGQGQPQHF
TGTGCCAGCAGCTTAGGGGGACAGGGCCAGCCCCAGCATTTT
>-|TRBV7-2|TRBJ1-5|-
CASSLAAYSNQPQHF
TGTGCCAGCAGCTTAGCAGCTTATAGCAATCAGCCCCAGCATTTT
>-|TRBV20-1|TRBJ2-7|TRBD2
CSASSGGLYYEQYF
TGCAGTGCTAGTAGCGGGGGGCTTTACTACGAGCAGTACTTC
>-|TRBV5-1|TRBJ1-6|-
CASSATDNSPLHF
TGCGCCAGCAGCGCGACAGATAATTCACCCCTCCACTTT
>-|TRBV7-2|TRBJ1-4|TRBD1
CASTRQGGEKLFF
TGTGCCAGCACCAGACAGGGCGGTGAAAAACTGTTTTTT